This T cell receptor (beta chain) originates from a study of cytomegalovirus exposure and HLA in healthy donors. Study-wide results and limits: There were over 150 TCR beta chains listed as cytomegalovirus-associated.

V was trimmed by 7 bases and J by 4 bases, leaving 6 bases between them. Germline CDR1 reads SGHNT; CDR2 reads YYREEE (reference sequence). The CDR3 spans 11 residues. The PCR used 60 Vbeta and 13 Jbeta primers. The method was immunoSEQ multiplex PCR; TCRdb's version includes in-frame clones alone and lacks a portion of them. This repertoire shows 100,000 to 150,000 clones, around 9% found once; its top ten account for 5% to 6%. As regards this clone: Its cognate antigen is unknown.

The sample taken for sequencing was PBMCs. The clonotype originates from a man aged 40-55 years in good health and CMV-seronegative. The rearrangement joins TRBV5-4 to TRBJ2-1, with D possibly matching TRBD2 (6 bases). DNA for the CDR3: TGTGCCAGCGGGAGGTACAATGAGCAGTTCTTC. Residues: CASGRYNEQFF.